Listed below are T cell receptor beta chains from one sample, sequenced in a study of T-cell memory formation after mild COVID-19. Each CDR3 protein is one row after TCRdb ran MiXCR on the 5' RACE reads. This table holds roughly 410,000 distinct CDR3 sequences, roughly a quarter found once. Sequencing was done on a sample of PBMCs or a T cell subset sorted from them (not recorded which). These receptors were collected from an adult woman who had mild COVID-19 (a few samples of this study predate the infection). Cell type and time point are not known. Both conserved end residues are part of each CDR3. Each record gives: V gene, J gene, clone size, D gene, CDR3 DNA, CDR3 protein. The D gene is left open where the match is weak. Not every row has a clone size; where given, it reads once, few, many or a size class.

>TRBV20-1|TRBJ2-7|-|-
TGCAGTGCTACTGACAGGACTACCTACGAGCAGTACTTC
CSATDRTTYEQYF
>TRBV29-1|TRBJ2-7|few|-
TGCAGCGTTGGGACACCCTCCTACGAGCAGTACTTC
CSVGTPSYEQYF
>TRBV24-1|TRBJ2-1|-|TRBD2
TGTGCCACCAGTGATCCGTCGAGCGGGGGGTACAATGAGCAGTTCTTC
CATSDPSSGGYNEQFF
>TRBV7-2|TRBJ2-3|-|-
TGTGCCAGCAGCTTAGCGGCGAGTGCGGAAGGGACAGATACGCAGTATTTT
CASSLAASAEGTDTQYF
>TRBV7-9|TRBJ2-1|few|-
TGTGCCAGCAGCTTAGGACAGAAGCAGTTCTTC
CASSLGQKQFF
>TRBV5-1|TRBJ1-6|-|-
TGCGCCAGCAGCTCCTCCTCGTTGACACGGGCTGGAAAAGCCCCCTATAATTCACCCCTCCACTTT
CASSSSSLTRAGKAPYNSPLHF
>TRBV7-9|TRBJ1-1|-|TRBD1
TGTGCCAGCAGCTCTCGGACAGGGGCGAACACTGAAGCTTTCTTT
CASSSRTGANTEAFF
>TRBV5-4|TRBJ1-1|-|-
TGTGCCAGCAGCTTGCAGGGGCATAACACTGAAGCTTTCTTT
CASSLQGHNTEAFF
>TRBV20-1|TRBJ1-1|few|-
TGCAGTGCTAGTCGGCAGACCACTGAAGCTTTCTTT
CSASRQTTEAFF
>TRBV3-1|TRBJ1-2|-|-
TGTGCCAGCAGCCCCGACAGTGAAGCCCTCCTTAACTATGGCTACACCTTC
CASSPDSEALLNYGYTF
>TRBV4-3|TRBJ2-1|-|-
TGCGCCAGCAGCCAAGATGGTACTGTCAACTACAATGAGCAGTTCTTC
CASSQDGTVNYNEQFF
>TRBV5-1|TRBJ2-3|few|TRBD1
TGCGCCAGCAGCCAGGACAGGGCTAGAGATACGCAGTATTTT
CASSQDRARDTQYF
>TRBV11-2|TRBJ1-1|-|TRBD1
TGTGCCAGCAGCTGGGCAGGGGGCGGTGAAGCTTTCTTT
CASSWAGGGEAFF
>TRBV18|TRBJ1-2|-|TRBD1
TGTGCCAGCTCACCACCAAATATTCGGACAGGTGGCTACACCTTC
CASSPPNIRTGGYTF
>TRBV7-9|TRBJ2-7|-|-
TGTGCCAGCAGCTTAGAGGGCCGGGCTGAGAACTTC
CASSLEGRAENF
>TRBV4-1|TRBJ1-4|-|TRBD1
TGCGCCAGCAGCCTGGAACCGGACAGGGGCGGAGAAAAACTGTTTTTT
CASSLEPDRGGEKLFF
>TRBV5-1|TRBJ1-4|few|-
TGCGCCAGCAGCGAAGGAAATGAAAAACTGTTTTTT
CASSEGNEKLFF
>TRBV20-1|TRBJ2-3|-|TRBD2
TGCAGTGCTAGAGAACACCTATCGAGCGGGGGGCGCACAGATACGCAGTATTTT
CSAREHLSSGGRTDTQYF
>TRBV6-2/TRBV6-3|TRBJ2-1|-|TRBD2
TGTGCCAGCAGCGATCTAGCGGGAGGACACAATGAGCAGTTCTTC
CASSDLAGGHNEQFF
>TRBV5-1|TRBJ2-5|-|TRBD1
TGCGCCAGCAGCCGCACAGGGGACGAGGAGACCCAGTACTTC
CASSRTGDEETQYF
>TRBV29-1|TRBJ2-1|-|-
TGCAGCGTTGGGGACACCGGTCTTGAGCAGTTCTTC
CSVGDTGLEQFF
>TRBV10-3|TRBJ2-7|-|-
TGTGCCATCAGTGACGGCTACGAGCAGTACTTC
CAISDGYEQYF
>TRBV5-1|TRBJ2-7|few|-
TGCGCCAGCAGCTTGGAGCTGGGAGAGCCCTCCGAGCAGTACTTC
CASSLELGEPSEQYF
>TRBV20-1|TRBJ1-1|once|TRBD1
TGCAGTGCACCCGACAGGGCCGCGAACACTGAAGCTTTCTTT
CSAPDRAANTEAFF
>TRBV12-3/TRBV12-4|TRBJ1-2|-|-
TGTGCCAGCAGTTTCGCCGGCAGCTCCAAGCTTGGGGGCTACACCTTC
CASSFAGSSKLGGYTF
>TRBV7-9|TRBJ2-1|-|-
TGTGCCAGCAGCTTAGGGGGGGCTGGAGATGGTGAGCAGTTCTTC
CASSLGGAGDGEQFF
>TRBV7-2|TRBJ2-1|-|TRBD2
TGTGCCAGCAGCCGACCAACCGGGACTAGCGGGAGGGCCAGCTCCTACAATGAGCAGTTCTTC
CASSRPTGTSGRASSYNEQFF
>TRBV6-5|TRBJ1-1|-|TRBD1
TGTGCCAGCAGTTACTCGGACAGGGGCACTGAAGCTTTCTTT
CASSYSDRGTEAFF
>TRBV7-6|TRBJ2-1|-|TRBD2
TGTGCCAGCAGCTTATACGTCGGGGGGGGACTAGCGGGAGGGCCCTCCAATGAGCAGTTCTTC
CASSLYVGGGLAGGPSNEQFF
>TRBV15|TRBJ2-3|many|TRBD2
TGTGCCACCAGCAGAGCCCGGACTAGCGGCACAGATACGCAGTATTTT
CATSRARTSGTDTQYF
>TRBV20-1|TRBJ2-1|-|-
TGCAGTGCTACAGTAGGGCCCTCATACAATGAGCAGTTCTTC
CSATVGPSYNEQFF
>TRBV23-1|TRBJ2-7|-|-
TGCGCCAGCAGACCCTGGTCCCAGAACTACGAGCAGTACTTC
CASRPWSQNYEQYF
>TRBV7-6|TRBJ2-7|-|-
TGTGCCAGCAGCTTAGCCGCAAGTGATGAGCAGTACTTC
CASSLAASDEQYF
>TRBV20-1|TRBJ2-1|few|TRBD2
TGCAGTGCTAGAGATCAGGCGAGCGGGAGGGTTGCTGAGCAGTTCTTC
CSARDQASGRVAEQFF
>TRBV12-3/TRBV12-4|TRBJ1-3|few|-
TGTGCCAGCAGCTCTTCCTCTGGAAACACCATATATTTT
CASSSSSGNTIYF
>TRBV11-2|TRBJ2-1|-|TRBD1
TGTGCCAGCAGCTTAGATGAGGCAGGGGGCGGTGAGCAGTTCTTC
CASSLDEAGGGEQFF
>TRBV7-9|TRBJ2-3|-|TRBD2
TGTGCCAGCAGCTCAATGCCGGGACTAGGCCCAGATACGCAGTATTTT
CASSSMPGLGPDTQYF